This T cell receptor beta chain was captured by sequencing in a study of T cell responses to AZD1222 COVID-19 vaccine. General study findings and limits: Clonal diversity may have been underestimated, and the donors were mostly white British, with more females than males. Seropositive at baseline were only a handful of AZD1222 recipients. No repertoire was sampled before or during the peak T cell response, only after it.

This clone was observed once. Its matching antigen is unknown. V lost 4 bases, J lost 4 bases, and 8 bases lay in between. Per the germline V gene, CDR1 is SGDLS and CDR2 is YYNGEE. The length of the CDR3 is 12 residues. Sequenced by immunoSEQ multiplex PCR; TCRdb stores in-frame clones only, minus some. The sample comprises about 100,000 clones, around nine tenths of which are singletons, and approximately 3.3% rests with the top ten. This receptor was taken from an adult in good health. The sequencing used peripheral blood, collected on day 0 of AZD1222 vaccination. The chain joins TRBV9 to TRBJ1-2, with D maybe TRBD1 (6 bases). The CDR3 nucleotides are TGTGCCAGCAGCCTGGGGGCCTATGGCTACACCTTC. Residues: CASSLGAYGYTF. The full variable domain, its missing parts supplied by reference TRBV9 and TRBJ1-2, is DSGVTQTPKHLITATGQRVTLRCSPRSGDLSVYWYQQSLDQGLQFLIQYYNGEERAKGNILERFSAQQFPDLHSELNLSSLELGDSALYFCASSLGAYGYTFGSGTRLTVV.